The 7 T cell receptor beta chains below were found in one sample sequenced in a study of blood T cells in healthy people across ages. A second PCR, run for about 6 to 11 cycles, used a sample-barcoded 5' primer plus a J-beta primer mix. TCRdb re-called the 5' RACE reads through MiXCR, storing one row per CDR3 protein. The sample lists 450,000 to 600,000 distinct CDR3 sequences; around 27% were seen once. The same sample was also studied in work on T cells of mothers and their children.

The sequencing sample was made of blood. These receptors all come from a boy aged 2 to 10 in good health.

The CDR3 protein is CASSYSEAPGETQYF. CDR3 sequence (DNA): TGTGCCAGTAGCTATTCCGAGGCCCCCGGGGAGACCCAGTACTTC. This chain uses TRBV19 with TRBJ2-5; D gene ambiguous. Trimming took 6 bases from V and 5 from J, leaving 19 bases between them. Germline V gene data show CDR1 as LNHDA and CDR2 as SQIVND (reference sequence). The CDR3 contains 15 residues.

This clonotype was seen many times. The junction does not match germline at one end; this may be a read error. J is TRBJ2-7 and V is TRBV29-1; D unclear. There are 11 residues in the CDR3. Per the germline V gene, CDR1 is SQVTM and CDR2 is ANQGSEA. The CDR3 here is CSVGQTYEQYF. CDR3 in DNA: TGCAGTGTTGGCCAAACCTACGAGCAGTACTTC.

This clonotype was observed a few times. This chain connects TRBV9 to TRBJ2-7, with no clear D. V lost 5 bases and J lost 2, with 17 bases in between. Germline V lookup: CDR1 SGDLS, CDR2 YYNGEE. This CDR3 region has 15 residues. The CDR3 nucleotides are TGTGCCAGCAGTACCGACCCAGCTGGCCCCTACGAGCAGTACTTC. Protein product: CASSTDPAGPYEQYF.

This clonotype was counted only a few times. The V gene is TRBV20-1, the J gene TRBJ2-5; D is possibly TRBD2 (6 bases). TRBJ2-1 matches the DNA end more closely, so the J call is doubtful. Germline CDR1 DFQATT, CDR2 SNEGSKA (reference sequence). The CDR3 spans 12 residues. The DNA for the CDR3 is TGCAGTGCTAGTGGCGGGGTCGGTGAGCAGTTCTTC. Its translation is CSASGGVGEQFF.

This clonotype was picked up a small number of times. The chain recombines TRBV12-3 or TRBV12-4 with TRBJ1-5, with D uncertain. V lost 6 bases and J lost 4, with 7 bases in between. The CDR3 contains 12 residues. Here the CDR3 DNA reads TGTGCCAGCAGAGCGCCAAATCAGCCCCAGCATTTT. Translation: CASRAPNQPQHF.

V is TRBV6-2 or TRBV6-3 and J is TRBJ2-1, with 11 nucleotides matching TRBD2. J was trimmed by 7 bases and V by 0 bases; bases with no gene match: 8. In germline, CDR1 is MNHEY, CDR2 SVGEGT. The CDR3 totals 17 residues. DNA of the CDR3: TGTGCCAGCAGTTACTCGAAAACTAGCGGGAGTCCGAATGAGCAGTTCTTC. Its protein product is CASSYSKTSGSPNEQFF.

The chain is built from TRBV10-3 and TRBJ1-1; no clear D gene. Per the germline V gene, CDR1 is ENHRY and CDR2 is SYGVKD. Trimming shortened V by 3 bases and J by 3 bases, and 8 bases separated the two germline ends. This CDR3 is 13 amino acids long. Here the CDR3 DNA reads TGTGCCATCAGTGATAGTGGGGACACTGAAGCTTTCTTT. Translating it yields CAISDSGDTEAFF.